The clone carrying this T cell receptor beta chain was picked up a small number of times. Its matching antigen is unknown. The time point is: newly diagnosed GD, antithyroid drugs for less than 3 months. The TCR library was made from RNA that had been extracted from PBMCs in TRIzol. To make TCR beta libraries, researchers used iRepertoire HTBI primers and Arm-PCR of CDR3 regions. TCRdb redid the calling of the multiplex PCR reads with MiXCR, one entry per CDR3 protein. The sample holds around 400,000 distinct CDR3 sequences, approximately 16% seen once. Trimming took 6 bases from V and 5 from J; bases not matched to a gene: 15. Germline CDR1 SEHNR, CDR2 FQNEAQ (reference sequence). The CDR3 spans 16 residues. This sample stems from a study of regulatory T cells in long-lasting Graves disease. The overall study: Those Graves' patients who were newly diagnosed had been on antithyroid drugs under 3 months. Regarding the study as a whole: In persistent patients, shared public clonotypes (roughly 2,700) outnumbered those in new patients (about 1,000). Repertoires from persistent disease leaned toward TRBV28, TRBJ1-2 and TRBJ2-5.

These same data were also listed under a study on T cells in Graves' hyperthyroidism and ophthalmopathy. From that study: Over 18 months, lack of ophthalmopathy progression marked Graves' hyperthyroidism as stable.

This material consisted of peripheral blood mononuclear cells (PBMCs), taken at new diagnosis, from a patient treated with antithyroid drugs. The receptor was derived from a woman aged 40 to 49 with Graves disease. V is TRBV7-9 and J is TRBJ2-5; 7 nucleotides line up with TRBD2. For the CDR3, the DNA is TGTGCCAGCAGAGACTGGAGCGGGACGACGAGGGAGACCCAGTACTTC. This encodes CASRDWSGTTRETQYF.